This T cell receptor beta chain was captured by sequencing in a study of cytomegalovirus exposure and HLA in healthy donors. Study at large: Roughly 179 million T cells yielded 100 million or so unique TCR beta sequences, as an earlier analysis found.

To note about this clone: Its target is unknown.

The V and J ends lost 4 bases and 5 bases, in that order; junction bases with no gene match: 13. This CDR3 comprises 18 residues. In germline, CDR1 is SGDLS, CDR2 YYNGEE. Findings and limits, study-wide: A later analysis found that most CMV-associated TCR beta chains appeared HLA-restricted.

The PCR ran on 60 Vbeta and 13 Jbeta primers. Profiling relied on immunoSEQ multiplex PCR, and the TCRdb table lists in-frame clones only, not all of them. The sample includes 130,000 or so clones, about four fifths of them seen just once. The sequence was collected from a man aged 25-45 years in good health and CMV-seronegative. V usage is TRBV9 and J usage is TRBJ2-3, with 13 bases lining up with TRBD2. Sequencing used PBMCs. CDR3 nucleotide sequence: TGTGCCAGCAGCTACCCCGGGACTAGCGGGACGGTGGGAGATACGCAGTATTTT. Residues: CASSYPGTSGTVGDTQYF.